A selection of T cell receptor beta chains follows, all from one sample in a study of shared clonotypes between healthy human individuals. Libraries were prepared by immunoSEQ multiplex PCR; TCRdb keeps only in-frame clonotypes and omits some of them. This sample has approximately 1.4 million clones, with around 98% found just once. Sequenced input: naive CD4+ T cells sorted from blood. All receptors derive from a man younger than 40 in good health. Both conserved end residues are part of each CDR3.

j_call | v_call | cdr3_aa
TRBJ2-7 | TRBV28 | CASSPTSGRAYEQYF
TRBJ2-7 | TRBV18 | CASSPPGHYEQYF
TRBJ1-3 | TRBV5-4 | CASTSDLSGNTIYF
TRBJ2-7 | TRBV5-4 | CASSLDGLAGNEQYF
TRBJ1-1 | TRBV4-2 | CASSPFTGSNTEAFF
TRBJ2-2 | TRBV5-1 | CASSRGTANTGELFF
TRBJ2-1 | TRBV29-1 | CSVRTGSNNEQFF
TRBJ2-3 | TRBV11-3 | CASSAGDTQYF
TRBJ2-3 | TRBV2 | CASSRHTDTQYF
TRBJ2-3 | TRBV5-8 | CASSLANLAGGTSTDTQYF
TRBJ2-2 | TRBV9 | CASSTGTGAWGELFF
TRBJ1-1 | TRBV18 | CASSPVQARAAFF
TRBJ2-5 | TRBV4-1 | CASSQDRISPMAETQYF
TRBJ2-3 | TRBV7-9 | CASSVAASSTDTQYF
TRBJ2-5 | TRBV2 | CASSMTSGETQYF
TRBJ1-2 | TRBV10-3 | CATWTARVLYGYTF
TRBJ1-4 | TRBV4-2 | CASSRRHLNEKLFF
TRBJ2-5 | TRBV11-2 | CASSFYRTSGQETQYF
TRBJ2-3 | TRBV15 | CATSRGEGRTDTQYF
TRBJ1-1 | TRBV28 | CASRSGGLNTEAFF
TRBJ1-5 | TRBV10-2 | CASSDRVGQPQHF
TRBJ2-3 | TRBV13 | CASSSPSGRGGRVTDTQYF
TRBJ2-1 | TRBV7-9 | CASSPLASINEQFF
TRBJ1-2 | TRBV28 | CASSIQTGVYGYTF
TRBJ2-1 | TRBV28 | CASRLLGQGLYEQFF
TRBJ1-2 | TRBV5-1 | CASSLRTGDGYTF
TRBJ2-1 | TRBV7-2 | CASSIAVSSYNEQFF
TRBJ2-7 | TRBV7-8 | CASSLALNYEQYF
TRBJ1-5 | TRBV7-2 | CASSLNSNQPQHF
TRBJ2-5 | TRBV7-2 | CASSFSQETQYF
TRBJ2-6 | TRBV28 | CASSPVTGANVLTF
TRBJ2-3 | TRBV10-3 | CAISESPPWGVNTDTQYF
TRBJ2-7 | TRBV28 | CASSSTTWGFEQYF
TRBJ1-1 | TRBV30 | CAWSRSRGDMNTEAFF
TRBJ2-7 | TRBV15 | CATSRATGTGSYEQYF